This entry describes one T cell receptor (beta chain). The data belong to a study of T-cell reconstitution after alpha-beta-depleted transplantation in children. Unique molecular identifiers featured in how the TCRbeta library was prepared. TCRdb reprocessed the PCR reads via MiXCR and lists one record per CDR3 protein. This table has approximately 240,000 distinct CDR3 sequences, approximately 9.8% appearing once. V lost 6 bases and J lost 7; bases outside the gene matches: 6. Per germline, CDR1 DFQATT and CDR2 SNEGSKA (reference sequence). This CDR3 comprises 13 residues. The V call is TRBV20-1, the J call TRBJ1-4; 9 nucleotides align to TRBD1. The sample in question was PBMCs from the stem cell graft donor, obtained from the stem cell graft. The receptor's source is a human donor who donated a stem cell graft to a child with SCID. This CDR3 is CSAPGQGSEKLFF. The DNA of the CDR3 is TGCAGTGCCCCGGGACAGGGTAGTGAAAAACTGTTTTTT.